The T cell receptor beta chain described here comes from a study of Ad26.COV2.S vaccination and SARS-CoV-2 variants. The germline V gene encodes CDR1 MDHEN and CDR2 SYDVKM. Deletions cut 10 bases from V and 12 bases from J, with 15 bases between. This CDR3 comprises 10 residues. Some clones are missing from TCRdb's copy, which holds only in-frame ones; the method was immunoSEQ multiplex PCR. In the table there are 450,000 to 550,000 clones, 89% of which are singletons. Regarding the study as a whole: Once vaccination had occurred, spike-specific CD8+ and CD4+ T cell responses reportedly showed substantial breadth.

Regarding treatment: around 19 received Ad26.COV2.S at low or high dose, single or two shots; 5 received placebo; per-sample allocation not given. The investigators took samples on day 63 after the first vaccine or placebo injection. As concerns this clone: Its antigen remains unidentified.

The genes are TRBV28 and TRBJ1-1; the D is unclear. The sample consisted of peripheral blood, taken in a trial of Ad26.COV2.S vaccine versus placebo. The TCR sequence derives from a person between 18 and 60 years old who received the Ad26.COV2.S COVID-19 vaccine or a placebo. The CDR3 loop is CATIASMPFF. The CDR3, as DNA: TGTGCCACCATAGCCTCGATGCCTTTCTTT.